This TCR beta chain came from a study of OX40 agonist ivuxolimab in advanced cancers. The germline CDR1 and CDR2 sequences are ENHRY and SYGVKD. The CDR3 length is 11 residues. Deletions cut 2 bases from V and 7 bases from J, with 3 bases between. The assay was immunoSEQ multiplex PCR, and TCRdb's table has in-frame clones only and misses some. The data show tens of thousands of clones, with around 84% seen just once and more than 3% held by the top ten. The material was CD4+ or CD8+ T cells sorted from blood, obtained in a trial of the OX40 agonist ivuxolimab. The gene calls are TRBV10-3 and TRBJ2-1; D is uncertain. This receptor was obtained from an adult with an advanced solid tumor such as melanoma, head and neck, liver or kidney cancer. CDR3 amino acids: CAISEVNEQFF. For the CDR3, the DNA is TGTGCCATCAGTGAGGTGAATGAGCAGTTCTTC.